This T cell receptor beta chain is drawn from a study of cytomegalovirus exposure and HLA in healthy donors. The ends were cut back, 5 bases at V and 0 bases at J, with 13 bases in the middle. This CDR3 comprises 14 residues. From germline, CDR1 is GTSNPN and CDR2 SVGIG (reference sequence). The PCR contained 60 Vbeta and 13 Jbeta primers. Sequenced by immunoSEQ multiplex PCR; TCRdb stores in-frame clones only, minus some. The sample includes about 18,000 clones, about 75% of them seen just once. The specimen was PBMCs. The chain links TRBV30 to TRBJ1-1, with D possibly matching TRBD1 (6 bases). The receptor's source is a man aged 18 to 29 in good health and CMV-seronegative. CDR3 in amino acids: CAWDGDKMNTEAFF. The CDR3 DNA is TGTGCCTGGGATGGGGACAAGATGAACACTGAAGCTTTCTTT.